This T cell receptor beta chain was identified during a study of CD4+ T cells in melanoma. Points from the study as a whole: In melanoma, neoantigen-specific CD4+ T cells reportedly differed in differentiation state. CD8+ T cell, macrophage and B cell function reportedly correlated with neoantigen-specific CD4+ T cells.

The repertoire was sequenced with immunoSEQ multiplex PCR; TCRdb's copy has only in-frame clones and lacks some. This sample has 18,000 or so clones, with roughly 80% found just once. With respect to this clone: Its target is unknown.

Germline V CDR1 and CDR2: SGHTS, YDEGEE. V shed 4 bases and J shed 3 bases, with 8 bases lying between them. CDR3 length: 14 residues. The clonotype comes from a human donor with melanoma. The gene calls are TRBV5-8 and TRBJ1-6; D ambiguous. The sequencing input was cells from a culture (not recorded whether cultured in vitro). DNA of the CDR3: TGTGCCAGCAGCCCGGGAGGCTATAATTCACCCCTCCACTTT. Residues: CASSPGGYNSPLHF.